Below are 24 T cell receptor beta chains sequenced from a single sample in a study of T cell repertoires in cytomegalovirus infection. Each CDR3 protein is one row after TCRdb ran MiXCR on the reads. The sample lists 650,000 to 900,000 distinct CDR3 sequences; under 35% were seen once. The antigens for these receptors are not known. This specimen consisted of cultured CD8+ T cells from PBMCs, obtained from culture after CMV antigen stimulation. The receptor source for this set is a human donor in good health (CMV status not recorded). Some clones in this sample may be carry-over from other donors' samples.

This clonotype was seen ten or more times. The chain uses TRBV11-3 and TRBJ1-1; 7 bases are a match to TRBD1. The trim removed 5 bases at V and 0 bases at J, leaving 6 bases unmatched. The CDR3 covers 15 residues. The V gene's germline CDR1 is SGHNT and CDR2 YENEEA. CDR3 residues: CASSLGDSMNTEAFF. In DNA form, the CDR3 reads TGTGCCAGCAGCCTAGGGGACAGTATGAACACTGAAGCTTTCTTT. The variable domain in full, completed from reference TRBV11-3 and TRBJ1-1, reads EAGVVQSPRYKIIEKKQPVAFWCNPISGHNTLYWYLQNLGQGPELLIRYENEEAVDDSQLPKDRFSAERLKGVDSTLKIQPAELGDSAVYLCASSLGDSMNTEAFFGQGTRLTVV.

The chain couples TRBV4-3 to TRBJ2-1; tentatively, D is TRBD1 (5 bases). The CDR3 has 14 amino acids. V was pared by 0 bases and J by 8 bases, with 11 bases between. CDR1 is LGHNA, CDR2 YSLEER, per germline. The CDR3 sequence: CASSQERGVDEQFF. CDR3 nucleotide sequence: TGCGCCAGCAGCCAAGAAAGGGGTGTCGATGAGCAGTTCTTC.

The gene calls are TRBV6-6 and TRBJ2-5; a possible D gene is TRBD2 (5 bases). V shed 6 bases and J shed 1 base, with 9 bases lying between them. CDR1 and CDR2 from the germline V gene are MNHNY and SVGAGI (reference sequence). The CDR3 sequence is 13 residues long. In DNA form, the CDR3 reads TGTGCCAGCAGGCCCACTAGCCAAGAGACCCAGTACTTC. This translates into CASRPTSQETQYF.

The chain uses TRBV27 and TRBJ2-3, with TRBD1 identical over 7 bases. Germline V lookup: CDR1 MNHEY, CDR2 SMNVEV (reference sequence). V shed 6 bases, J shed 5 bases, and the junction held 5 bases outside the gene matches. This CDR3 is 13 amino acids long. CDR3 loop: CASRGQGEDTQYF. CDR3 in DNA: TGTGCCAGCAGGGGCCAGGGGGAAGATACGCAGTATTTT.

This clonotype was detected only a few times. The genes are TRBV4-1 and TRBJ2-1; D uncertain. This CDR3 comprises 14 residues. CDR1 MGHRA and CDR2 YSYEKL come from the germline V gene. V shed 1 base and J shed 9 bases, with 13 bases lying between them. The CDR3 here is CASSQASPYGEQFF. DNA for the CDR3: TGCGCCAGCAGCCAAGCCTCCCCTTATGGTGAGCAGTTCTTC.

This clonotype has only a few counts. The V call is TRBV2, the J call TRBJ2-7; TRBD1 or TRBD2 may be the D gene (5 bases each). The V end was cut by 3 bases, the J end by 5 bases, with 17 bases between. The germline V gene encodes CDR1 SNHLY and CDR2 FYNNEI. This CDR3 contains 15 residues. The CDR3 loop reads CASSDGAARGDEQYV. As DNA, the CDR3 is TGTGCCAGCAGTGATGGAGCGGCCCGAGGGGACGAGCAGTACGTC.

The table lists this clonotype with many counts. The rearrangement joins TRBV12-3 or TRBV12-4 to TRBJ1-1; the D gene is possibly TRBD1 (5 bases). This CDR3 region has 12 residues. Trimming removed 6 bases from V and 10 bases from J, with 15 bases in between. This CDR3 reads CASRSSGNLAFF. Here the CDR3 DNA reads TGTGCCAGCAGGTCTTCAGGGAATCTAGCTTTCTTT.

The J gene is TRBJ2-7, the V gene TRBV7-9; 13 bases align to TRBD2. CDR1 is SEHNR, CDR2 FQNEAQ, per germline (reference sequence). V shed 4 bases and J 7 bases; nucleotides not matched to a gene: 7. CDR3 size: 15 residues. CDR3 sequence reads: CASSSTSGGAREQYF. The CDR3 nucleotides read TGTGCCAGCAGCTCAACTAGCGGGGGGGCGCGGGAGCAGTACTTC.

CDR3 DNA sequence: TGTGCCAGCAGTAAACAACAGGGCTACGAGCAGTACGTC. This encodes CASSKQQGYEQYV. The chain employs TRBV27 and TRBJ2-7; D perhaps matches TRBD1 (6 bases). The CDR3 spans 13 residues. Per the germline V gene, CDR1 is MNHEY and CDR2 is SMNVEV (reference sequence). V was cut by 5 bases and J by 3 bases, with 11 bases left in between.

The rearrangement links TRBV5-6 to TRBJ1-1, with D maybe TRBD1 (6 bases). Per the germline V gene, CDR1 is SGHDT and CDR2 is YYEEEE. CDR3 length equals 15 residues. Trimming shortened V by 3 bases and J by 3 bases, and 15 bases separated the two germline ends. CDR3 protein: CASSSPTGGDTEAFF. CDR3 coding DNA: TGTGCCAGCAGCTCTCCGACAGGAGGGGACACTGAAGCTTTCTTT.

The rearrangement links TRBV7-9 to TRBJ2-7; D is undetermined. Germline-derived CDR1 and CDR2 are SEHNR and FQNEAQ (reference sequence). Trimming cost V 1 base and J 0 bases, with 10 bases left between them. The CDR3 is 15 residues long. The CDR3 loop reads CASSLGTPSSYEQYF. In nucleotides, the CDR3 is TGTGCCAGCAGCTTAGGCACTCCGAGCTCCTACGAGCAGTACTTC.

V and J are TRBV20-1 and TRBJ2-7, with TRBD1 as a possible D gene (5 bases). The V and J ends lost 1 base and 2 bases respectively, with 9 bases between them. The CDR3 length is 13 residues. Germline loops: CDR1 DFQATT, CDR2 SNEGSKA (reference sequence). The CDR3 DNA follows: TGCAGTGCTAGAGGGGGCGCCCCCTACGAGCAGTACTTC. Translation: CSARGGAPYEQYF.

J is TRBJ1-1 and V is TRBV12-3 or TRBV12-4; D is undetermined. The CDR3 spans 12 residues. V was cut by 6 bases and J by 10 bases, with 15 bases left in between. The CDR3 nucleotides are TGTGCCAGCAGAATCGGACTGAATTCAGCTTTCTTT. Translated: CASRIGLNSAFF.

Only a few counts were recorded for this clonotype. V gene TRBV4-1 combines with J gene TRBJ2-7; D remains ambiguous. The CDR3 totals 13 residues. Germline V gene data show CDR1 as MGHRA and CDR2 as YSYEKL. V lost 1 base and J 0 bases, leaving 4 bases between the germline ends. CDR3 nucleotides: TGCGCCAGCAGCCAAGTCATCTCCTACGAGCAGTACTTC. Residues: CASSQVISYEQYF.

In this sample, this clonotype turned up a few times. The J gene is TRBJ1-5, the V gene TRBV6-1; D call uncertain. Germline V gives CDR1 MNHNS, CDR2 SASEGT. This CDR3 contains 15 residues. Trimming took off 3 bases at V and 2 bases at J, with 11 bases between the two ends. The CDR3 DNA is TGTGCCAGCAGTGACAGTTTATTCGGCAATCAGCCCCAGCATTTT. Its translation is CASSDSLFGNQPQHF.

Only a few counts were recorded for this clonotype. This chain joins TRBV4-2 and TRBJ2-3; a weak D match, TRBD2 (6 bases). Germline assignment: CDR1 LGHNA and CDR2 YNFKEQ. The CDR3 sequence is 17 residues long. Trimming shortened V by 0 bases and J by 2 bases, and 15 bases separated the two germline ends. The CDR3 DNA reads TGTGCCAGCAGCCAAGACTCCCCCGGGACTTACACAGATACGCAGTATTTT. It yields the protein CASSQDSPGTYTDTQYF.

This clonotype showed up just a few times. The chain has TRBV4-1 and TRBJ2-2; tentatively, D is TRBD2 (5 bases). This CDR3 has 14 amino acids. Germline V gene lookup returns CDR1 MGHRA and CDR2 YSYEKL. V shed 1 base and J shed 7 bases, with 10 bases lying between them. This chain's CDR3 is CASSQVVRDGELFF. The CDR3 bases are TGCGCCAGCAGCCAAGTAGTTCGGGACGGGGAGCTGTTTTTT.

CDR3 region: CASRGDRGRAYGYTF. The CDR3, as DNA: TGTGCCAGCAGGGGGGACAGGGGGCGCGCCTATGGCTACACCTTC. This chain joins TRBV5-4 and TRBJ1-2, with TRBD1 identical over 12 bases. CDR1 and CDR2 from the germline V gene are SGHNT and YYREEE (reference sequence). The ends lost 5 bases at V and 4 bases at J; junction bases unmatched: 6. CDR3 length equals 15 residues.

This chain uses TRBV27 with TRBJ2-4; no clear D. CDR3 length: 16 residues. Germline V gene data show CDR1 as MNHEY and CDR2 as SMNVEV (reference sequence). V dropped 5 bases and J dropped 2 bases, with 16 bases sitting between them. The CDR3 region has the DNA TGTGCCAGCAGTCCGGGCCCTTGGGAAACCAAAAACATTCAGTACTTC. This sequence encodes CASSPGPWETKNIQYF.

The chain employs TRBV7-9 and TRBJ2-1; 8 bases agree with TRBD2. This CDR3 has 18 residues. Trimming at V came to 4 bases and at J to 4 bases, leaving 15 bases not matched to a gene. Germline CDR1 and CDR2: SEHNR and FQNEAQ (reference sequence). In nucleotides, the CDR3 is TGTGCCAGCAGCTCCAGCGTCAACGAGCGGGGGCCTTACAATGAGCAGTTCTTC. This encodes CASSSSVNERGPYNEQFF.

A note on this clonotype: Here the CDR3 omits its conserved ending phenylalanine or tryptophan, so a read error is the likely source. This rearrangement joins TRBV27 to TRBJ2-7; the D is unclear. The CDR3 covers 13 residues. CDR1 MNHEY and CDR2 SMNVEV come from the germline V gene (reference sequence). V lost 4 bases to trimming and J lost 1 base, with 8 bases between them. In DNA form, the CDR3 reads TGTGCCAGCAGTTCTCTCGGGTCCTACGAGCAGTACGCC. Translated, it gives CASSSLGSYEQYA.

J is TRBJ1-5 and V is TRBV7-2; D not resolved. The V gene lost 5 bases and the J gene lost 5 bases, with 13 bases spanning the gap. The CDR3 is 14 amino acids. Germline V gene data show CDR1 as SGHTA and CDR2 as FQGNSA. CDR3 in DNA: TGTGCCAGCAGCCTACTGGTCTGGGATCAGCCCCAGCATTTT. Protein product: CASSLLVWDQPQHF. The full variable domain, rest sourced from reference TRBV7-2 and TRBJ1-5, is GAGVSQSPSNKVTEKGKDVELRCDPISGHTALYWYRQSLGQGLEFLIYFQGNSAPDKSGLPSDRFSAERTGGSVSTLTIQRTQQEDSAVYLCASSLLVWDQPQHFGDGTRLSIL.

The chain is built from TRBV12-3 or TRBV12-4 and TRBJ2-2; no reliable D call. The CDR3 covers 14 residues. V was shortened by 6 bases and J by 3 bases, with 11 bases between the two germline ends. This chain's CDR3 is CASSYNGYTGELFF. The CDR3 region has the DNA TGTGCCAGCAGCTATAACGGATACACCGGGGAGCTGTTTTTT.

This clonotype was counted between two and nine times. This sequence joins TRBV27 and TRBJ2-7, with TRBD2 as a possible D gene (6 bases). CDR3 size: 13 residues. Germline CDR1 MNHEY, CDR2 SMNVEV (reference sequence). Trimming cost V 8 bases and J 0 bases, with 11 bases left between them. CDR3 nucleotide sequence: TGTGCCAGCCGCTCGGGGGTCTCCTACGAGCAGTACTTC. Protein: CASRSGVSYEQYF.